This T cell receptor beta chain was captured in a study of cytomegalovirus exposure and HLA in healthy donors (dated 2017 in TCRdb). Study-wide context: An earlier analysis of several hundred of the donors reported over 250 Gb of sequence data and 117 million unique TCR beta sequences obtained from about 179 million T cells. To predict cytomegalovirus infection status, the study brought together high-throughput TCR immunosequencing, statistical association of individual TCRs with disease status, and machine learning. Among the approximately 430 genotyped donors, around 81% belonged to the genetic ancestry cluster associated with self-reported Caucasian donors. Genome-wide SNP genotypes for about 60% of the 666 donors were used in a later genetic analysis, which treated that subset as a discovery cohort. Approximately 300 gigabases of sequencing data and 70 million to 100 million unique TCR sequences made up an early release that covered approximately 620 HLA-typed donors. The number of donors typed differed by locus, with roughly 629-640 for A, B, C, DRB1 and DQB1, around 520 for DQA1, 600 to 610 for DPA1, and 450 to 480 for DPB1. A separate validation cohort of roughly 130 different subjects was used in addition to the approximately 700-subject first cohort. Alongside the repertoire data, information on donor age, sex, ethnicity and CMV serostatus was compiled. In an earlier analysis of roughly 540 of the donors, high-throughput TCR beta sequencing was used to judge whether each TCR beta V gene segment behaved as functional or pseudogenic. All discovery cohort repertoires had been generated on a single sequencing platform. The study aimed to test whether cataloging public T cell receptors could reveal signatures of past pathogen exposure. The later analysis used no new phenotypic data to find candidate immune exposures, relying instead on TCR beta sequences and their occurrence across donors. A handful of DR-DQ haplotypes were handled as single units for association and clustering because linkage in the cohort was strong. On average, around 240,000 unique TCR beta nucleotide sequences were sequenced per donor among several hundred genotyped donors of the cohort, with 15% to 20% of those sequences being non-productive. The study used immunosequencing to profile the T cell repertoires of about 670 subjects and linked those repertoires to cytomegalovirus serostatus. HLA typing included class I and class II loci at four-digit resolution. A later analysis re-analyzed previously published TCR beta repertoires from 650 to 800 donors and added high-resolution HLA genotyping to study TCR occurrence patterns. The full study reports these points: According to a later analysis, TCR association rates differed among HLA loci, with DRB1 alleles showing the most associated TCRs and HLA-C alleles showing the fewest. In a later analysis, several top co-occurrence clusters were reported to appear linked to parvovirus B19, influenza, CMV and Epstein-Barr virus. According to a later analysis, most CMV-associated TCR beta chains appeared to be HLA-restricted, and the HLA associations seemed to be driven largely by CMV exposure. In vitro tests confirmed that a few of the cytomegalovirus-associated TCR beta chains recognize cytomegalovirus antigens. This cohort had only TCR beta chains sequenced, and the lack of alpha or paired-chain data limited which features could be detected. A further reported finding was that TCR beta sequences accurately predicted the HLA-A and HLA-B alleles for most subjects in the first cohort. Cytomegalovirus status was reported to be diagnosed by the classifier with high specificity and sensitivity in both the original and validation cohorts. An earlier analysis of 450 to 750 of the donors showed that most TCR beta V segments appeared in productive rearrangements either about 87% or about 30% of the time, which broadly matched IMGT annotations. A group of highly shared sequence variants was considered likely to be a technical artifact of the sequencing pipeline. In a later analysis, HLA-associated TCR beta chains were found to be more clonally expanded and to have lower generation probabilities than equally common non-associated chains. Immune exposure information for the cohort was limited to CMV serostatus. According to a later genetic analysis, donors in an Asian-associated ancestry cluster had fewer N-insertions in productive TCRs than the approximately 650-donor mean. When HLA alleles, especially DR and DQ, strongly co-occurred, TCR associations were difficult to assign to individual alleles. At a false discovery rate of 0.05, a later analysis linked 16,000 or so TCR beta sequences to specific HLA alleles. The authors suggested that the approach could potentially be extended to other disease states and immunological phenotypes. While some public TCRs were present in many individuals, most TCR sequences turned up only very rarely across donors. HLA typing was unavailable for some donors at each locus, so association tests used only the typed subset. A later genetic analysis associated a missense DCLRE1C variant with V-gene and J-gene trimming of TCR beta chains, and an independent cohort replicated the association. Sequencing depth was assumed to be roughly uniform across donors in the presence/absence analyses, though that assumption may not hold. In the study, around 150 TCR beta chains were listed as associated with cytomegalovirus. Linkage disequilibrium might explain the correlated functional status among segregating V segments, but an unknown experimental factor could not be ruled out. Fewer than 20 rarely observed V segments, including chromosome 9 orphons, were excluded from the earlier analysis of several hundred of the donors because counts were too low. Some IMGT-functional V segments, including TRBV6-2 and TRBV6-3, could not be told apart with the 87-base-pair reads, so those segments were excluded.

The cohort consisted of hundreds of healthy bone marrow donors. At the time of sampling, every cohort member was nominally healthy, though immune exposures that went unrecorded were likely present. The donor tested CMV seropositive and was one of the 289 seropositive cohort members. Every donor gave a peripheral blood sample, and the peripheral blood mononuclear cells from that sample were used for TCR beta sequencing. The Qiagen DNeasy Blood Extraction Kit was used to extract genomic DNA from the blood cell samples. As regards this clone: Its antigen is still unknown. No qualities accompany the bases; no much larger clone lies one base away.

Trimming takes 0 bases from V and 10 bases from J, and the germline ends sit 7 bases apart. The CDR3 contains 12 residues, cysteine and phenylalanine counted. Only CDR3 DNA is held: 36 bases, read in frame from base 1. CDR1 and CDR2, per the germline V gene, are MNHEY and SVGAGI. Library method: the immunoSEQ multiplex PCR assay. For the multiplex PCR, a mixture combining 60 forward primers for TCR Vbeta segments and 13 reverse primers for TCR Jbeta segments was used. A multiplex PCR assay on genomic DNA amplified the CDR3 region of rearranged TCR beta genes. The amplified TCR beta libraries were sequenced on the Illumina HiSeq System as 87-base-pair reads. For the original study's pipeline: Across the 500 to 850 repertoires, a later analysis counted around 80 million unique TCR beta chains, about 10 million of which were shared by at least two donors. Raw reads were error-corrected and collapsed into unique sequences with a nearest-neighbor algorithm that merged closely related sequences to remove PCR and sequencing errors. To assign V, D and J gene segments, CDR3 sequences were aligned to IMGT reference sequences. For a sequence to be retained, a match of at least six nucleotides was required to both a V gene segment and a J gene segment. A rearrangement was called productive if the CDR3 had no stop codons and remained in frame with V and J, and every other rearrangement was called non-productive. CDR3 was defined according to IMGT convention as the region running from the second conserved V-encoded cysteine to the conserved J-encoded phenylalanine. The earlier analysis of 500 to 650 of the donors excluded any sequence lacking an unambiguous match to a single V gene segment. In an earlier analysis of more than 500 of the donors, a V segment was called functional when productive rearrangements were above 56.7%, and segregating when the standard deviation between donors exceeded 5%. To diagnose cytomegalovirus status from the catalog of TCR beta chain sequences, a statistical classification framework was built. A later analysis assigned V and J genes by comparing TCR nucleotide sequences with IMGT/GENE-DB human TR gene sequences. Using the TCRdist pipeline, a later analysis assigned CDR3 sequences along with most-parsimonious VDJ recombination scenarios. A later analysis defined each TCR beta chain by its CDR3 amino acid sequence plus V-gene family, and excluded reads lacking a unique V-gene family. As a way to deal with suspected cross-contamination and a sequencing artifact, a later analysis dropped hundreds of nucleotide sequences that were highly shared and had low generation probability. A later analysis calculated a clonal expansion index for each public chain from normalized within-repertoire ranks of inferred template counts. A later analysis computed generation probabilities with a VDJ recombination model fitted to out-of-frame rearrangements, and checked the results against IGoR. In a later analysis, TCR-TCR, TCR-HLA and TCR-CMV co-occurrence was scored with hypergeometric tests, and a repertoire-size bias correction was applied to TCR pairs. A later analysis estimated false discovery rates by permuting HLA or CMV assignments 20 times. In a later analysis, co-occurring TCRs were grouped using DBSCAN, with TCRdist sequence similarity added in when clustering inside HLA-allele-positive subsets. Repertoires with fewer than 30,000 or more than 120,000 public chains were left out of co-occurrence clustering, as were about 5 repertoires with anomalous nucleotide sharing. The source is immuneACCESS, and TCRdb retained only in-frame sequences with V and J called. Part of the clones is not carried over; for the studies checked, unresolved V genes explain less than half of this, and the remainder is unexplained. V, J and clone size were drawn from that table, and D and trimming were deduced from the DNA. Recorded for this sample are about 120,000 clones; approximately 82% of them occurred a single time. Of the sample, 13% is held by the ten largest clones.

Here the chain combines TRBV6-5 and TRBJ2-1; TRBD1 is possibly the D segment (5 matching bases). The receptor's source is a man aged 30-40 years in good health and CMV-seropositive. Sequencing used PBMCs. The DNA sequence reads TGTGCCAGCAGTTACTCGGGGCGAGAGCAGTTCTTC. Its translation is CASSYSGREQFF.